This T cell receptor (beta chain) originates from a study of T cell responses to AZD1222 COVID-19 vaccine. Study observations and caveats: Mostly white British, mostly female donors; authors suggested clonal diversity may be underestimated. Recipients of AZD1222 seropositive at baseline numbered only 6 or 7. Receipt of two AZD1222 doses was followed by a rise in Spike-specific TCR breadth and depth. In the spike-specific TCR repertoire, nearly half reportedly target unmutated variant regions.

Produced via immunoSEQ multiplex PCR; TCRdb's table is partial and in-frame only. The sample consists of about 120,000 clones, about 89% of them appearing once. Of note for this clone: The antigen is unknown.

The CDR3 runs 14 residues. Trimming took off 4 bases at V and 3 bases at J, with 12 bases between the two ends. The germline CDR1 and CDR2 sequences are SGHTA and FQGTGA. The clonotype comes from an adult who received the AZD1222 COVID-19 vaccine. The source was peripheral blood, collected 28 days after the second AZD1222 dose. This rearrangement joins TRBV7-3 to TRBJ1-1; D may be TRBD1 (5 bases). CDR3 in DNA: TGTGCCAGCAGCTCCCGGAGGGACGACACTGAAGCTTTCTTT. This codes for CASSSRRDDTEAFF.